The 15 T cell receptor beta chains below come from one sample, sequenced in a study of STAT3 mutations in large granular lymphocyte leukemia. These receptors are not linked to any known antigen. Assay: immunoSEQ multiplex PCR; the TCRdb copy retains only in-frame clones and omits some. Of about 19,000 clones detected, about 92% appear once; the ten largest clones hold over 40%. Study results and caveats: At least one immunodominant TCR beta clonotype appeared in every T-cell large granular lymphocyte leukemia patient.

Sample: peripheral blood mononuclear cells. The receptors were sampled from a man in his fifties or sixties with T-cell large granular lymphocyte leukemia. Some clones in this sample may be carry-over from other donors' samples.

The chain is built from TRBV10-1 and TRBJ2-2, with D maybe TRBD1 (5 bases). Germline V gives CDR1 WNHNN, CDR2 SYGVQD (reference sequence). Trimming removed 0 bases at V and 6 bases at J, with 11 bases between. The CDR3 has 15 residues. The CDR3 protein is CASSESRQGAGELFF. The CDR3 DNA is TGCGCCAGCAGTGAGTCGAGGCAGGGCGCCGGGGAGCTGTTTTTT.

The chain couples TRBV5-1 to TRBJ1-2; 10 bases fit TRBD1. CDR3 length equals 15 residues. Per germline, CDR1 SGHRS and CDR2 YFSETQ. Trimming cost V 4 bases and J 1 base; bases outside gene matches: 4. The CDR3 sequence is CASSPGTGVNYGYTF. The DNA of the CDR3 is TGCGCCAGCAGCCCCGGGACAGGGGTTAACTATGGCTACACCTTC. The entire variable domain, with the rest obtained from reference TRBV5-1 and TRBJ1-2, is as follows: KAGVTQTPRYLIKTRGQQVTLSCSPISGHRSVSWYQQTPGQGLQFLFEYFSETQRNKGNFPGRFSGRQFSNSRSEMNVSTLELGDSALYLCASSPGTGVNYGYTFGSGTRLTVV.

V and J are TRBV4-3 and TRBJ2-3; a possible D gene is TRBD1 (5 bases). CDR1 and CDR2 (germline): LGHNA, YSLEER. V was cut by 3 bases and J by 5 bases, with 15 bases left in between. This CDR3 comprises 15 residues. The CDR3 DNA sequence: TGCGCCAGCAGCCAGCTCGTGGACATAGTAGATACGCAGTATTTT. Its translation is CASSQLVDIVDTQYF.

The chain is built from TRBV27 and TRBJ2-3, with TRBD2 matching over 12 bases. The CDR3 contains 15 residues. The germline V gene encodes CDR1 MNHEY and CDR2 SMNVEV (reference sequence). The V and J ends lost 7 bases and 4 bases, in that order; junction bases with no gene match: 6. Here the CDR3 DNA reads TGTGCCAGCACCCTGACTAGCGGGAGCCCAGATACGCAGTATTTT. The encoded protein is CASTLTSGSPDTQYF.

The rearrangement uses TRBV5-1 and TRBJ1-2; D possibly corresponds to TRBD1 (6 bases). Germline V gene sequence: CDR1 SGHRS, CDR2 YFSETQ. V was trimmed by 4 bases and J by 5 bases, leaving 12 bases between them. The CDR3 extends over 13 amino acids. The CDR3 sequence is CASSPQGGYGYTF. CDR3 bases: TGCGCCAGCAGCCCCCAAGGGGGTTATGGCTACACCTTC.

The chain carries TRBV5-1 and TRBJ2-7; 10 nucleotides agree with TRBD1. Germline CDR1 and CDR2: SGHRS and YFSETQ. This CDR3 is 15 amino acids long. The J segment lost 2 bases and the V segment lost 6 bases, leaving 8 bases of the junction unmatched. CDR3 amino acids: CASTLGGTGAYEQYF. The CDR3 nucleotides read TGCGCCAGCACCCTGGGGGGGACAGGGGCCTACGAGCAGTACTTC.

This chain links TRBV4-1 with TRBJ2-7, with D perhaps TRBD1 or TRBD2 (5 bases each). This CDR3 has 16 amino acids. Deletions cut 1 base from V and 0 bases from J, with 13 bases between. Germline values: CDR1 MGHRA, CDR2 YSYEKL. Written as DNA, the CDR3 is TGCGCCAGCAGCCAAGGGGACGGGCCCACCTCCTACGAGCAGTACTTC. It encodes CASSQGDGPTSYEQYF.

This clone has a single count. The chain employs TRBV6-6 and TRBJ2-7; D unresolved. CDR3 length: 13 residues. CDR1 and CDR2 (germline): MNHNY, SVGAGI (reference sequence). Between the trimmed V and J ends, which lost 8 bases and 5 bases, there was a span of 16 bases. The CDR3 region is CASGTQPGHEQYF. CDR3 nucleotide sequence: TGTGCCAGCGGCACGCAGCCCGGTCACGAGCAGTACTTC.

The V and J genes are TRBV28 and TRBJ2-7; D gene unclear. The V end lost 11 bases, the J end lost 7 bases, and 15 bases lay between the germline ends. The CDR3 spans 11 residues. Germline V CDR1 and CDR2: MDHEN, SYDVKM. The CDR3 DNA reads TGTGCCTCCCAAAGCCTGGGGGAGCAGTACTTC. Encoded protein: CASQSLGEQYF.

V usage is TRBV9 and J usage is TRBJ2-7, with D perhaps assigned TRBD1 or TRBD2 (5 bases each). Trimming stripped 0 bases from V and 4 bases from J, with 17 bases between. In germline, CDR1 is SGDLS, CDR2 YYNGEE. The CDR3 is made up of 16 amino acids. CDR3: CASSVGGSLYGYEQYF. In DNA, the CDR3 is TGTGCCAGCAGCGTAGGGGGGAGCCTCTACGGGTACGAGCAGTACTTC.

The chain combines TRBV5-1 with TRBJ2-5; 7 positions agree with TRBD1. The CDR3 contains 14 residues. The ends lost 3 bases at V and 5 bases at J; junction bases unmatched: 7. Germline V lookup: CDR1 SGHRS, CDR2 YFSETQ. The CDR3 DNA is TGCGCCAGCAGCTGGGGCCCAGGGGGTGAGACCCAGTACTTC. Amino acids: CASSWGPGGETQYF. Combining the CDR3 with reference TRBV5-1 and TRBJ2-5 gives the whole variable domain KAGVTQTPRYLIKTRGQQVTLSCSPISGHRSVSWYQQTPGQGLQFLFEYFSETQRNKGNFPGRFSGRQFSNSRSEMNVSTLELGDSALYLCASSWGPGGETQYFGPGTRLLVL.

The V and J genes are TRBV10-3 and TRBJ1-3, with D hard to call. This CDR3 has 13 amino acids. Between the trimmed V and J ends, which lost 3 bases and 0 bases, there was a span of 3 bases. Germline CDR1 reads ENHRY; CDR2 reads SYGVKD. As DNA, the CDR3 is TGTGCCATCAGTGAAACCTCTGGAAACACCATATATTTT. Protein sequence: CAISETSGNTIYF.

The chain is built from TRBV7-2 and TRBJ2-7; tentative D call: TRBD1 (6 bases). V lost 5 bases and J 4 bases, leaving 24 bases between the germline ends. The CDR3 totals 17 residues. Germline values: CDR1 SGHTA, CDR2 FQGNSA. CDR3 DNA: TGTGCCAGCAGCCTATTGAGCAGGGGTCTCGGTCCTTACGAGCAGTACTTC. Its protein is CASSLLSRGLGPYEQYF.

The genes are TRBV5-6 and TRBJ1-4; the match to TRBD1 covers 7 bases. Per germline, CDR1 SGHDT and CDR2 YYEEEE. CDR3 length: 17 amino acids. With V trimmed by 1 base and J by 2 bases, 8 bases remained unmatched. Here the CDR3 reads CASSLWQGVLTNEKLFF. The CDR3 DNA sequence: TGTGCCAGCAGCTTGTGGCAGGGGGTGTTGACTAATGAAAAACTGTTTTTT.

The chain is built from TRBV4-3 and TRBJ1-1; D is possibly TRBD1 (5 bases). The CDR3 is 14 residues long. Germline-derived CDR1 and CDR2 are LGHNA and YSLEER. The V end was cut by 3 bases, the J end by 10 bases, with 18 bases between. The CDR3 DNA follows: TGCGCCAGCAGCCAGGAGGGGATATGGTCTTCAGCTTTCTTT. Protein sequence: CASSQEGIWSSAFF.